The text below deals with one T cell receptor (beta chain). This record belongs to a study of cytomegalovirus exposure and HLA in healthy donors. Primers: 60 Vbeta forward and 13 Jbeta reverse. Profiled with immunoSEQ multiplex PCR; TCRdb holds only in-frame clones, not every one. Its clone listing holds 50,000 to 70,000 clones. The CDR3 consists of 14 residues. Trimming removed 1 base at V and 0 bases at J, with 6 bases between. Germline V lookup: CDR1 MGHRA, CDR2 YSYEKL. This sequence was found in a woman between 18 and 29 years old in good health and CMV-seronegative. This chain uses TRBV4-1 with TRBJ1-1; no clear D gene. The sample comprised PBMCs. The CDR3 nucleotides read TGCGCCAGCAGCCAAGGAACGGTGAACACTGAAGCTTTCTTT. It specifies CASSQGTVNTEAFF.